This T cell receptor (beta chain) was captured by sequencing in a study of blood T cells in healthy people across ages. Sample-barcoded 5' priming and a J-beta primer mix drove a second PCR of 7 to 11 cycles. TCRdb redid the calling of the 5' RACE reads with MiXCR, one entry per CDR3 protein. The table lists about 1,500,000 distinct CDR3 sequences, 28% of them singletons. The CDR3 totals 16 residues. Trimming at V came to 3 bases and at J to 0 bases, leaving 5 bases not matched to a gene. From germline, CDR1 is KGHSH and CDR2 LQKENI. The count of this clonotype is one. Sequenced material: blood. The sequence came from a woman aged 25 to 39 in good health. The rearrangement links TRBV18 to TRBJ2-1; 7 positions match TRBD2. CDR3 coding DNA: TGTGCCAGCTCACCGACTAGCCCCGGCTCCTACAATGAGCAGTTCTTC. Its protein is CASSPTSPGSYNEQFF.